This T cell receptor beta chain comes out of a study of T cell clones after liver transplantation. The protocol was immunoSEQ multiplex PCR, while the TCRdb copy is restricted to in-frame clones and leaves out a portion. The data hold some 7,900 clones, with about four fifths observed a single time. Per the germline V gene, CDR1 is MDHEN and CDR2 is SYDVKM. This CDR3 comprises 12 residues. V was clipped by 3 bases and J by 3 bases, with 6 bases between them. The clonotype comes from a human donor who received a liver transplant. V and J are TRBV28 and TRBJ2-7; no definite D call. The sequencing here drew on CD8+ T cells from blood, taken before liver transplant. DNA of the CDR3: TGTGCCAGCAGTTTCCGGAGCTACGAGCAGTACTTC. As protein: CASSFRSYEQYF. Together with reference TRBV28 and TRBJ2-7, the CDR3 gives the full variable domain: DVKVTQSSRYLVKRTGEKVFLECVQDMDHENMFWYRQDPGLGLRLIYFSYDVKMKEKGDIPEGYSVSREKKERFSLILESASTNQTSMYLCASSFRSYEQYFGPGTRLTVT.